This note documents a single T cell receptor beta chain sequence. Its antigen is not identified. This record comes from a study of graft-versus-host responses after intestinal transplantation. The wider study: Recipients were all induced with anti-thymocyte globulin, then given tacrolimus and steroids for 3 to 4 years. General observations from the study: Recipient marrow showed GvH clones, some seen first in ileum or blood.

CDR3 size: 16 residues. Trimming cost V 5 bases and J 5 bases, with 21 bases left between them. Germline CDR1 and CDR2: SGHVS and FNYEAQ. The method was immunoSEQ multiplex PCR; TCRdb's version includes in-frame clones alone and lacks a portion of them. The profile shows some 45,000 clones, about 95% of them singletons. The TCR was taken from a human patient who received an intestinal transplant, so some T cells may come from the graft donor. The material sequenced was PBMCs, taken about 350 days after intestinal transplant. V and J are TRBV7-6 and TRBJ2-5, with D possibly being TRBD2 (7 bases). The CDR3: CASSQGPLGRGETQYF. The CDR3 region has the DNA TGTGCCAGCAGCCAGGGACCACTAGGGAGGGGGGAGACCCAGTACTTC.